Below, one T cell receptor (beta chain) is given with its context. Primers: 60 Vbeta forward and 13 Jbeta reverse. Clones were sequenced by immunoSEQ multiplex PCR, and TCRdb holds only the in-frame ones, with some missing. The sample lists 180,000 or so clones, about 85% seen once, with under 1.5% in the top ten. The data were obtained in a study of cytomegalovirus exposure and HLA in healthy donors. Losses at the gene ends were 5 bases for V and 6 bases for J; bases not matched to a gene: 2. Germline values: CDR1 GTSNPN, CDR2 SVGIG (reference sequence). CDR3 length equals 14 residues. Sequenced input: PBMCs. This clonotype originated in a girl aged 5-17 years in good health and CMV-seropositive. This rearrangement joins TRBV30 to TRBJ2-2; TRBD2 aligns across 14 bases. The CDR3 sequence is CAWGTSGSPGELFF. The CDR3 DNA reads TGTGCCTGGGGGACTAGCGGGAGCCCCGGGGAGCTGTTTTTT.